Each of the 9 T cell receptor beta chains below was sequenced from the same sample in a study of identifying expanded T cells in peripheral blood. Clones were sequenced by immunoSEQ multiplex PCR, and TCRdb holds only the in-frame ones, with some missing. The table has tens of thousands of clones, over 75% seen once. Sequencing was performed on blood. These receptors all stem from a person aged 18-69 years in good health.

The chain links TRBV5-1 to TRBJ2-5, with D unclear. Per germline, CDR1 SGHRS and CDR2 YFSETQ. V was clipped by 1 base and J by 4 bases, with 8 bases between them. The CDR3 sequence is 13 residues long. The CDR3 sequence is CASSLRASETQYF. In DNA form, the CDR3 reads TGCGCCAGCAGCTTGCGAGCGTCAGAGACCCAGTACTTC.

V usage is TRBV5-6 and J usage is TRBJ1-1, with TRBD1 as a possible D gene (5 bases). The CDR3 totals 14 residues. The germline V and J ends were trimmed by 4 bases and 5 bases, with 15 bases remaining between them. From germline, CDR1 is SGHDT and CDR2 YYEEEE. Here the CDR3 reads CASSVGGDRTEAFF. The CDR3 coding sequence is TGTGCCAGCAGCGTTGGGGGGGACCGAACTGAAGCTTTCTTT.

The rearrangement links TRBV14 to TRBJ1-1; D ambiguous. Trimming removed 4 bases from V and 4 bases from J, with 19 bases in between. Germline CDR1 is SGHDN and CDR2 is FVKESK. There are 16 residues in the CDR3. The chain's CDR3 is CASSPSVQRWGTEAFF. CDR3 bases: TGTGCCAGCAGCCCCTCGGTACAGCGGTGGGGCACTGAAGCTTTCTTT.

The chain joins TRBV5-1 to TRBJ2-1; D unclear. The CDR3 sequence is 13 residues long. The germline gives CDR1 SGHRS, CDR2 YFSETQ. Trimming pared 0 bases from V and 15 bases from J, leaving 16 bases between. For the CDR3, the DNA is TGCGCCAGCAGCTTGGCCGGGCCCAGGAAGATGTTCTTC. Protein sequence: CASSLAGPRKMFF.

The J gene is TRBJ2-1, the V gene TRBV25-1; D is tentatively TRBD1 or TRBD2 (5 bases each). Germline V CDR1 and CDR2: MGHDK, SYGVNS. V shed 7 bases and J shed 0 bases, with 16 bases lying between them. The CDR3 runs 16 residues. The CDR3 DNA reads as TGTGCCAGCACCCCTGGGGCGGGCGCCTCCTACAATGAGCAGTTCTTC. This sequence encodes CASTPGAGASYNEQFF.

The J gene is TRBJ2-7, the V gene TRBV19; D remains ambiguous. Trimming took 1 base from V and 3 from J, leaving 7 bases between them. Looked up from germline, CDR1 is LNHDA and CDR2 is SQIVND (reference sequence). The CDR3 length is 13 residues. In DNA, the CDR3 is TGTGCCAGTAGTATAGTGGGCGGCTACGAGCAGTACTTC. Translation: CASSIVGGYEQYF.

This clone has only a few counts. This chain joins TRBV27 and TRBJ1-6, with no clear D. Per the germline V gene, CDR1 is MNHEY and CDR2 is SMNVEV (reference sequence). Trimming pared 7 bases from V and 7 bases from J, leaving 11 bases between. There are 13 residues in the CDR3. The CDR3 region is CASTSRMNSPLHF. The CDR3 region has the DNA TGTGCCAGCACCAGCCGTATGAATTCACCCCTCCACTTT.

This clone was seen a single time. This chain connects TRBV7-9 to TRBJ2-5; unclear D gene. V was pared by 2 bases and J by 5 bases, with 12 bases between. Germline V lookup: CDR1 SEHNR, CDR2 FQNEAQ (reference sequence). The CDR3 consists of 14 residues. The DNA of the CDR3 is TGTGCCAGCAGCTTATTGGGTAGCCACGAGACCCAGTACTTC. Amino acids: CASSLLGSHETQYF. The entire variable domain, with the rest obtained from reference TRBV7-9 and TRBJ2-5, is as follows: DTGVSQNPRHKITKRGQNVTFRCDPISEHNRLYWYRQTLGQGPEFLTYFQNEAQLEKSRLLSDRFSAERPKGSFSTLEIQRTEQGDSAMYLCASSLLGSHETQYFGPGTRLLVL.

This clone was detected only once. This chain uses TRBV5-8 with TRBJ1-2; no reliable D call. CDR1 SGHTS and CDR2 YDEGEE come from the germline V gene. This CDR3 spans 13 amino acids. The V end lost 2 bases, the J end lost 4 bases, and 9 bases lay between the germline ends. Here the CDR3 reads CASSFKQPYGYTF. The CDR3 DNA is TGTGCCAGCAGCTTTAAACAGCCCTATGGCTACACCTTC.